This is a list of T cell receptor beta chains from one sample in a study of cytomegalovirus exposure and HLA in healthy donors. The assay was immunoSEQ multiplex PCR, and TCRdb's table has in-frame clones only and misses some. The sample lists around 200,000 clones; around 86% were seen once. Sequencing was performed on PBMCs. Source of these receptors: a woman in her forties or fifties in good health and CMV-seropositive. The CDR3 runs from the conserved cysteine through the conserved F or W. A D gene is named only where the DNA matches it firmly. A clone size is listed for some rows: how often the clone was seen (once, few, many), or a class if it is expanded.

v_call: TRBV6-1; j_call: TRBJ1-2; clone_size: once; d_call: TRBD1; cdr3_aa: CASIPTGTYGYTF; cdr3_nt: TGTGCCAGCATTCCGACAGGGACCTATGGCTACACCTTC
v_call: TRBV27; j_call: TRBJ2-1; clone_size: .; d_call: .; cdr3_aa: CASSVRVLGGEQFF; cdr3_nt: TGTGCCAGCAGTGTCCGGGTCTTAGGAGGGGAGCAGTTCTTC
v_call: TRBV6-6; j_call: TRBJ2-7; clone_size: few; d_call: TRBD1; cdr3_aa: CASRYRDRGLEQYF; cdr3_nt: TGTGCCAGCAGATACCGGGACAGGGGGCTCGAGCAGTACTTC
v_call: TRBV9; j_call: TRBJ2-3; clone_size: .; d_call: TRBD2; cdr3_aa: CASSGQGGLGLAGGPTDTQYF; cdr3_nt: TGTGCCAGCAGCGGACAGGGAGGGCTTGGGCTAGCGGGGGGGCCGACAGATACGCAGTATTTT
v_call: TRBV7-9; j_call: TRBJ1-3; clone_size: few; d_call: .; cdr3_aa: CASSRYGGSGNTIYF; cdr3_nt: TGTGCCAGCAGTCGTTACGGGGGGTCTGGAAACACCATATATTTT
v_call: TRBV7-9; j_call: TRBJ2-3; clone_size: .; d_call: TRBD2; cdr3_aa: CASSKTSGGQAQYF; cdr3_nt: TGTGCCAGCAGCAAAACTAGCGGGGGGCAGGCGCAGTATTTT
v_call: TRBV4-3; j_call: TRBJ1-1; clone_size: .; d_call: .; cdr3_aa: CASSISRGALSAFF; cdr3_nt: TGCGCCAGCAGCATCTCCCGGGGGGCCCTGAGTGCTTTCTTT
v_call: TRBV29-1; j_call: TRBJ1-1; clone_size: .; d_call: .; cdr3_aa: CSVAMSMNTEAFF; cdr3_nt: TGCAGCGTTGCGATGAGCATGAACACTGAAGCTTTCTTT
v_call: TRBV7-2; j_call: TRBJ1-2; clone_size: .; d_call: .; cdr3_aa: CASSTLGIEGDGYTF; cdr3_nt: TGTGCCAGCAGCACGTTGGGGATAGAGGGCGATGGCTACACCTTC
v_call: TRBV19; j_call: TRBJ1-1; clone_size: few; d_call: .; cdr3_aa: CATYETEMNTEAFF; cdr3_nt: TGTGCCACCTACGAAACCGAAATGAACACTGAAGCTTTCTTT
v_call: TRBV2; j_call: TRBJ1-5; clone_size: .; d_call: TRBD1; cdr3_aa: CASSELTGVLNQPQHF; cdr3_nt: TGTGCCAGCAGTGAATTGACAGGGGTGCTCAATCAGCCCCAGCATTTT
v_call: TRBV6-5; j_call: TRBJ1-5; clone_size: .; d_call: TRBD1; cdr3_aa: CASSLGQGIQPQHF; cdr3_nt: TGTGCCAGCAGCCTCGGACAGGGGATTCAGCCCCAGCATTTT
v_call: TRBV28; j_call: TRBJ1-1; clone_size: .; d_call: TRBD1; cdr3_aa: CASRLGGRGPNTEAFF; cdr3_nt: TGTGCCAGCAGACTTGGAGGAAGGGGGCCGAACACTGAAGCTTTCTTT
v_call: TRBV19; j_call: TRBJ1-1; clone_size: .; d_call: .; cdr3_aa: CASSLLQALNTEAFF; cdr3_nt: TGTGCCAGTAGTCTTCTACAGGCATTGAACACTGAAGCTTTCTTT
v_call: TRBV6-6; j_call: TRBJ2-7; clone_size: .; d_call: TRBD1; cdr3_aa: CASSYSDRAEQYF; cdr3_nt: TGTGCCAGCAGTTACTCCGACAGGGCCGAGCAGTACTTC
v_call: TRBV6-1; j_call: TRBJ2-2; clone_size: .; d_call: TRBD1; cdr3_aa: CASSESQGLENTGELFF; cdr3_nt: TGTGCCAGCAGTGAATCACAGGGGCTCGAGAACACCGGGGAGCTGTTTTTT
v_call: TRBV6-1; j_call: TRBJ1-1; clone_size: .; d_call: TRBD1; cdr3_aa: CASSLWGQANTEAFF; cdr3_nt: TGTGCCAGCAGTTTATGGGGACAGGCGAACACTGAAGCTTTCTTT
v_call: TRBV6-1; j_call: TRBJ1-5; clone_size: .; d_call: TRBD1; cdr3_aa: CASSTLDREGQPQHF; cdr3_nt: TGTGCCAGCAGTACCCTGGACAGGGAGGGTCAGCCCCAGCATTTT
v_call: TRBV11-2; j_call: TRBJ1-2; clone_size: .; d_call: .; cdr3_aa: CASSLGGQSLYTF; cdr3_nt: TGTGCCAGCAGCTTAGGCGGACAGTCCCTCTACACCTTC
v_call: TRBV11-2; j_call: TRBJ1-2; clone_size: .; d_call: TRBD1; cdr3_aa: CASSPIGTGGAYGYTF; cdr3_nt: TGTGCCAGCAGCCCAATAGGGACAGGGGGGGCTTATGGCTACACCTTC
v_call: TRBV28; j_call: TRBJ2-7; clone_size: .; d_call: .; cdr3_aa: CASSPPGSYEQYF; cdr3_nt: TGTGCCAGCAGTCCCCCCGGCTCCTACGAGCAGTACTTC
v_call: TRBV5-1; j_call: TRBJ2-7; clone_size: .; d_call: TRBD1; cdr3_aa: CASSLEGAPGSYEQYF; cdr3_nt: TGCGCCAGCAGCTTGGAGGGGGCCCCTGGCTCCTACGAGCAGTACTTC
v_call: TRBV14; j_call: TRBJ2-7; clone_size: .; d_call: TRBD2; cdr3_aa: CASSQDRGVRGLAGARLHEQYF; cdr3_nt: TGTGCCAGCAGCCAAGATCGTGGGGTTCGGGGCCTAGCGGGGGCCCGGCTCCACGAGCAGTACTTC
v_call: TRBV6-4; j_call: TRBJ1-1; clone_size: .; d_call: TRBD1; cdr3_aa: CASSESTGASEAFF; cdr3_nt: TGTGCCAGCAGTGAAAGTACAGGGGCCAGTGAAGCTTTCTTT